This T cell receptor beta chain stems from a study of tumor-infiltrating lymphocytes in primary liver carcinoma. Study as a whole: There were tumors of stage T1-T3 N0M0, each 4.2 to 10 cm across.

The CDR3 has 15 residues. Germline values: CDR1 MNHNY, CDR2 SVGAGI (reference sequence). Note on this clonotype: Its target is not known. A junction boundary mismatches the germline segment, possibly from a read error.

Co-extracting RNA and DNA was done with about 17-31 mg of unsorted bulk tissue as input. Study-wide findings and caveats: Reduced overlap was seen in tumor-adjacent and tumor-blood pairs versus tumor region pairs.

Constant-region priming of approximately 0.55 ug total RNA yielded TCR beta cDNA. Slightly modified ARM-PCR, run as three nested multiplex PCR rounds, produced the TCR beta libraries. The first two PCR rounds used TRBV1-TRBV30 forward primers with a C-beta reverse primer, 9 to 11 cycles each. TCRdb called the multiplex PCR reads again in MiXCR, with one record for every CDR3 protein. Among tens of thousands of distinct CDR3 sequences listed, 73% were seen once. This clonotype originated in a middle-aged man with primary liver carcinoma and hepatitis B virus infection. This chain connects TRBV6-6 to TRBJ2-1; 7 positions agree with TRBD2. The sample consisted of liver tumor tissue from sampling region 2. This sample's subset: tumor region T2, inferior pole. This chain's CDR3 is CASSYSEEAGDEQFF. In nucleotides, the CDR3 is TGTGCCAGTAGTTACTCTGAAGAGGCGGGAGATGAGCAGTTCTTC.